Presented here are 22 T cell receptor beta chains from one specimen sequenced in a study of T cell responses to AZD1222 COVID-19 vaccine. Produced via immunoSEQ multiplex PCR; TCRdb's table is partial and in-frame only. Of 95,000 to 150,000 clones in the sample, about 90% were seen once. Sequenced here: peripheral blood, sampled on day 0 of AZD1222 vaccination. Receptors originate from an adult in good health.

The rearrangement joins TRBV9 to TRBJ1-1; D is perhaps TRBD1 (6 bases). Per germline, CDR1 SGDLS and CDR2 YYNGEE. The CDR3 is 13 residues long. V shed 8 bases and J shed 4 bases, with 15 bases lying between them. The CDR3 is CASSQGVGTEAFF. The CDR3 region has the DNA TGTGCCAGTTCACAGGGTGTAGGCACTGAAGCTTTCTTT.

The chain joins TRBV3-1 (or the pseudogene TRBV3-2) to TRBJ2-4; D remains ambiguous. Germline assignment: CDR1 LGHDT and CDR2 YNNKEL (reference sequence). This CDR3 spans 14 amino acids. Trimming took off 2 bases at V and 0 bases at J, with 5 bases between the two ends. DNA for the CDR3: TGTGCCAGCAGCCAAACGCTAGCCAAAAACATTCAGTACTTC. It codes for CASSQTLAKNIQYF.

The V gene is TRBV19, the J gene TRBJ1-1, with D possibly matching TRBD1 (5 bases). From germline, CDR1 is LNHDA and CDR2 SQIVND (reference sequence). This CDR3 has 15 residues. The V end was cut by 2 bases, the J end by 6 bases, with 16 bases between. The CDR3 loop is CASSIPGAGNSEAFF. In nucleotides, the CDR3 is TGTGCCAGTAGTATACCCGGGGCAGGGAATTCTGAAGCTTTCTTT.

This clone was counted a single time. The CDR3 is CAWANQGVGYEQYF. DNA for the CDR3: TGTGCCTGGGCCAACCAGGGAGTTGGCTACGAGCAGTACTTC. The chain carries TRBV30 and TRBJ2-7; either TRBD1 or TRBD2 may supply D (5 bases each). V was trimmed by 5 bases and J by 3 bases, leaving 17 bases between them. Germline loops: CDR1 GTSNPN, CDR2 SVGIG (reference sequence). The CDR3 spans 14 residues. The full variable domain, its missing parts supplied by reference TRBV30 and TRBJ2-7, is SQTIHQWPATLVQPVGSPLSLECTVEGTSNPNLYWYRQAAGRGLQLLFYSVGIGQISSEVPQNLSASRPQDRQFILSSKKLLLSDSGFYLCAWANQGVGYEQYFGPGTRLTVT.

Written as DNA, the CDR3 is TGCGCCAGCAGCTTGGATCAGAGCTCCTATAATTCACCCCTCCACTTT. Residues: CASSLDQSSYNSPLHF. The genes are TRBV5-1 and TRBJ1-6; the D is unclear. The CDR3 consists of 16 residues. Germline-derived CDR1 and CDR2 are SGHRS and YFSETQ. V dropped 0 bases and J dropped 0 bases, with 7 bases sitting between them.

This sequence joins TRBV9 and TRBJ2-6, with TRBD1 matching over 12 bases. V was pared by 2 bases and J by 3 bases, with 6 bases of the junction left unmatched. Germline V lookup: CDR1 SGDLS, CDR2 YYNGEE. The CDR3 is 18 amino acids. The CDR3 bases are TGTGCCAGCAGCGTTTGGGACAGGGGGCTCGGTGGGGCCAACGTCCTGACTTTC. This sequence encodes CASSVWDRGLGGANVLTF.

This chain connects TRBV3-1 (or the pseudogene TRBV3-2) to TRBJ1-3; a weak D match, TRBD1 (6 bases). Germline assignment: CDR1 LGHDT and CDR2 YNNKEL (reference sequence). This CDR3 has 11 amino acids. Trimming stripped 8 bases from V and 6 bases from J, with 8 bases between. Written as DNA, the CDR3 is TGTGCCAGCCAGGGGCCAAACACCATATATTTT. Protein product: CASQGPNTIYF.

V gene TRBV7-9 combines with J gene TRBJ1-2; D gene uncertain. The CDR3 runs to 18 residues. Trimming pared 4 bases from V and 2 bases from J, leaving 23 bases between. The germline V gene encodes CDR1 SEHNR and CDR2 FQNEAQ (reference sequence). The CDR3 sequence: CASSYAKTTEALNYGYTF. The CDR3 DNA is TGTGCCAGCAGCTACGCCAAGACAACTGAGGCCCTAAACTATGGCTACACCTTC. The full variable domain, in which reference TRBV7-9 and TRBJ1-2 provide the parts outside the CDR3, is DTGVSQNPRHKITKRGQNVTFRCDPISEHNRLYWYRQTLGQGPEFLTYFQNEAQLEKSRLLSDRFSAERPKGSFSTLEIQRTEQGDSAMYLCASSYAKTTEALNYGYTFGSGTRLTVV.

As DNA, the CDR3 is TGCGCCAGCCGGACAGCAGACCGTGGCTACACCTTC. Its protein is CASRTADRGYTF. This chain joins TRBV5-1 and TRBJ1-2; maybe TRBD1 (6 bases). The CDR3 extends over 12 amino acids. Germline V lookup: CDR1 SGHRS, CDR2 YFSETQ. The V and J ends lost 7 bases and 7 bases respectively, with 14 bases between them. Using reference TRBV5-1 and TRBJ1-2 for the parts outside the CDR3, the full variable domain is KAGVTQTPRYLIKTRGQQVTLSCSPISGHRSVSWYQQTPGQGLQFLFEYFSETQRNKGNFPGRFSGRQFSNSRSEMNVSTLELGDSALYLCASRTADRGYTFGSGTRLTVV.

The V and J genes are TRBV5-1 and TRBJ1-6; the D gene is possibly TRBD1 (6 bases). The germline V gene has CDR1 SGHRS and CDR2 YFSETQ. Trimming shortened V by 0 bases and J by 6 bases, and 13 bases separated the two germline ends. This CDR3 comprises 16 residues. CDR3 coding DNA: TGCGCCAGCAGCTTGGACACAGGGCAGGGTAATTCACCCCTCCACTTT. This codes for CASSLDTGQGNSPLHF.

V usage is TRBV30 and J usage is TRBJ2-2; unclear D gene. The germline CDR1 and CDR2 sequences are GTSNPN and SVGIG (reference sequence). The CDR3 has 14 amino acids. The germline V and J ends were trimmed by 2 bases and 0 bases, with 7 bases remaining between them. The CDR3: CAWSSSSNTGELFF. In DNA, the CDR3 is TGTGCCTGGAGTAGCAGCTCGAACACCGGGGAGCTGTTTTTT.

The chain links TRBV6-5 to TRBJ1-5, with unresolved D. The CDR3 has 14 amino acids. CDR1 and CDR2 from the germline V gene are MNHEY and SVGAGI. V was shortened by 8 bases and J by 6 bases, with 17 bases between the two germline ends. CDR3 protein: CASLSGQSTQPQHF. CDR3 DNA: TGTGCCAGCCTTTCTGGGCAATCGACTCAGCCCCAGCATTTT.

The chain joins TRBV3-1 (or the pseudogene TRBV3-2) to TRBJ2-1; D might be TRBD1 (6 bases). The CDR3 spans 14 residues. The germline V gene has CDR1 LGHDT and CDR2 YNNKEL (reference sequence). The germline V and J ends were trimmed by 5 bases and 4 bases, with 12 bases remaining between them. The CDR3 reads CASSEGQGYNEQFF. CDR3 DNA: TGTGCCAGCAGCGAGGGGCAGGGGTACAATGAGCAGTTCTTC.

The V call is TRBV6-1, the J call TRBJ1-1; TRBD1 might be the D (5 bases). V lost 2 bases to trimming and J lost 0 bases, with 10 bases between them. Germline CDR1 and CDR2: MNHNS and SASEGT. This CDR3 has 15 amino acids. The CDR3 bases are TGTGCCAGCAGTGAACCGGGACTGATGAACACTGAAGCTTTCTTT. Protein product: CASSEPGLMNTEAFF.

The V and J genes are TRBV28 and TRBJ1-1, with D tentatively TRBD1 (6 bases). Trimming shortened V by 6 bases and J by 0 bases, and 20 bases separated the two germline ends. From germline, CDR1 is MDHEN and CDR2 SYDVKM. This CDR3 has 17 residues. The CDR3 region has the DNA TGTGCCAGCAGACCTCTTCCGGGACAAACTATGAACACTGAAGCTTTCTTT. This gives the protein CASRPLPGQTMNTEAFF.

This clone was observed once. This chain connects TRBV5-4 to TRBJ2-3, with D possibly TRBD1 on 5 matching bases. The germline gives CDR1 SGHNT, CDR2 YYREEE (reference sequence). Trimming pared 1 base from V and 5 bases from J, leaving 11 bases between. The CDR3 totals 14 residues. As DNA, the CDR3 is TGTGCCAGCAGCTTGATAGGGGCTAAAGATACGCAGTATTTT. Translation: CASSLIGAKDTQYF.

The gene calls are TRBV6-5 and TRBJ1-1; a possible D gene is TRBD1 (6 bases). Germline assignment: CDR1 MNHEY and CDR2 SVGAGI. The V end lost 4 bases, the J end lost 0 bases, and 12 bases lay between the germline ends. The CDR3 covers 15 residues. The CDR3 DNA is TGTGCCAGCAGTTCATCCAGGGGTATGAACACTGAAGCTTTCTTT. This sequence encodes CASSSSRGMNTEAFF.

The chain employs TRBV7-9 and TRBJ1-2, with D perhaps TRBD1 (6 bases). CDR1 and CDR2 (germline): SEHNR, FQNEAQ (reference sequence). CDR3 size: 13 residues. V was clipped by 8 bases and J by 2 bases, with 12 bases between them. The CDR3 sequence: CASSAGANYGYTF. CDR3 DNA: TGTGCCAGCTCGGCAGGGGCCAACTATGGCTACACCTTC.

The J gene is TRBJ1-1, the V gene TRBV7-9; no reliable D call. Per the germline V gene, CDR1 is SEHNR and CDR2 is FQNEAQ (reference sequence). This CDR3 is built from 11 residues. Between the trimmed V and J ends, which lost 3 bases and 8 bases, there was a span of 7 bases. CDR3 region: CASSFGKEAFF. CDR3 nucleotide sequence: TGTGCCAGCAGCTTTGGGAAAGAAGCTTTCTTT.

The chain recombines TRBV4-1 with TRBJ1-6, with D unresolved. Deletions cut 2 bases from V and 7 bases from J, with 12 bases between. The CDR3 spans 15 residues. Germline V CDR1 and CDR2: MGHRA, YSYEKL. The CDR3 spells CASSQHSAQNSPLHF. CDR3 coding DNA: TGCGCCAGCAGCCAACACAGCGCCCAGAATTCACCCCTCCACTTT.

In its sample, this clone was seen once. The CDR3, as DNA: TGTGCCACTTTCCCTTTCGGGCCGGAGATGAACACTGAAGCTTTCTTT. This translates into CATFPFGPEMNTEAFF. V is TRBV19 and J is TRBJ1-1; D is ambiguous. The CDR3 spans 16 residues. V was pared by 10 bases and J by 0 bases, with 21 bases between. The germline V gene has CDR1 LNHDA and CDR2 SQIVND (reference sequence).

The rearrangement links TRBV15 to TRBJ1-1; 7 bases align to TRBD1. The CDR3 contains 14 residues. The germline V gene encodes CDR1 LNHNV and CDR2 YYDKDF (reference sequence). The V segment lost 4 bases and the J segment 4 bases; nucleotides outside the gene matches: 6. The CDR3 is CATSTGTASTEAFF. Written as DNA, the CDR3 is TGTGCCACCAGCACCGGGACAGCCTCCACTGAAGCTTTCTTT.